Following are 30 T cell receptor beta chains from one sample sequenced in a study of cytomegalovirus exposure and HLA in healthy donors. PCR amplification relied on 60 Vbeta primers (plus 13 Jbeta primers). Method: immunoSEQ multiplex PCR; TCRdb's copy keeps in-frame clones and lacks some. The sample has approximately 130,000 clones, around 74% seen once; the top ten hold roughly 3.1%. The sequenced sample was PBMCs. The receptors shown here come from a man aged 30 to 39 in good health and CMV-seronegative.

The rearrangement joins TRBV7-3 to TRBJ2-3; TRBD2 is a possible D gene (5 bases). The germline CDR1 and CDR2 sequences are SGHTA and FQGTGA. Deletions cut 0 bases from V and 9 bases from J, with 13 bases between. There are 14 residues in the CDR3. DNA of the CDR3: TGTGCCAGCAGCTTAACGGCCGTGGGAGAGACGCAGTATTTT. Translation: CASSLTAVGETQYF.

This chain uses TRBV5-4 with TRBJ1-6; a possible D gene is TRBD1 (6 bases). The CDR3 loop spans 15 amino acids. Germline CDR1 is SGHNT and CDR2 is YYREEE (reference sequence). Trimming shortened V by 5 bases and J by 5 bases, and 14 bases separated the two germline ends. The CDR3 spells CASSWGGRNNSPLHF. The CDR3 coding sequence is TGTGCCAGCAGTTGGGGGGGCCGGAATAATTCACCCCTCCACTTT.

As regards this clone: In the same sample, other DNA sequences code for this CDR3. The V and J genes are TRBV10-3 and TRBJ2-5; 9 bases line up with TRBD1. This CDR3 contains 15 residues. Germline assignment: CDR1 ENHRY and CDR2 SYGVKD. The ends lost 0 bases at V and 5 bases at J; junction bases unmatched: 4. The CDR3 here is CAISESGQGGETQYF. The CDR3 DNA reads as TGTGCCATCAGTGAGTCGGGACAGGGCGGGGAGACCCAGTACTTC.

The genes are TRBV30 and TRBJ2-1, with a possible D match to TRBD2 (5 bases). The V gene lost 0 bases and the J gene lost 1 base, with 7 bases spanning the gap. This CDR3 has 14 amino acids. The germline V gene encodes CDR1 GTSNPN and CDR2 SVGIG (reference sequence). DNA for the CDR3: TGTGCCTGGAGTGTGGGGAGATCCTACAATGAGCAGTTCTTC. This codes for CAWSVGRSYNEQFF.

The chain joins TRBV4-2 to TRBJ1-4; 9 bases are a match to TRBD1. Germline V lookup: CDR1 LGHNA, CDR2 YNFKEQ. The CDR3 sequence is 19 residues long. V lost 5 bases and J lost 0; bases outside the gene matches: 13. The CDR3: CASSFFYDRGSATNEKLFF. CDR3 DNA sequence: TGTGCCAGCAGCTTTTTTTATGACAGGGGGTCTGCAACTAATGAAAAACTGTTTTTT.

The chain is built from TRBV6-5 and TRBJ1-6; possible D gene TRBD1, 5 bases. This CDR3 contains 14 residues. Per germline, CDR1 MNHEY and CDR2 SVGAGI. V was clipped by 2 bases and J by 7 bases, with 9 bases between them. Here the CDR3 reads CASSYRTRNSPLHF. The CDR3 DNA reads TGTGCCAGCAGTTACAGGACAAGGAATTCACCCCTCCACTTT.

J is TRBJ2-7 and V is TRBV23-1; TRBD2 agrees at 12 bases. TRBV23-1 is marked as an open reading frame, function uncertain. The V and J ends lost 6 bases and 5 bases, in that order; junction bases with no gene match: 8. The CDR3 covers 15 residues. The CDR3 protein is CASSHPSGRAHEQYF. The DNA for the CDR3 is TGCGCCAGCAGCCACCCTAGCGGGAGGGCCCACGAGCAGTACTTC.

In this sample, this clone turned up once. The CDR3 spells CASSQALRGSQETQYF. CDR3 nucleotide sequence: TGCGCCAGCAGCCAAGCGCTCAGGGGTTCACAAGAGACCCAGTACTTC. This chain links TRBV4-3 with TRBJ2-5; D might be TRBD1 (6 bases). The germline V gene encodes CDR1 LGHNA and CDR2 YSLEER. V was cut by 1 base and J by 2 bases, with 14 bases left in between. The CDR3 runs to 16 residues.

In its sample, this clone was seen a few times. The chain links TRBV6-5 to TRBJ1-2, with D unresolved. The CDR3 extends over 14 amino acids. CDR1 is MNHEY, CDR2 SVGAGI, per germline. Trimming took 6 bases from V and 8 from J, leaving 19 bases between them. The CDR3: CASSSGGPLWGYTF. For the CDR3, the DNA is TGTGCCAGCAGCTCTGGTGGGCCCCTCTGGGGCTACACCTTC.

This chain links TRBV7-9 with TRBJ1-6; D is perhaps TRBD1 (6 bases). The CDR3 contains 15 residues. CDR1 SEHNR and CDR2 FQNEAQ come from the germline V gene (reference sequence). Trimming removed 5 bases from V and 4 bases from J, with 12 bases in between. CDR3 DNA: TGTGCCAGCAGCCACACACAGGGTTATAATTCACCCCTCCACTTT. Protein sequence: CASSHTQGYNSPLHF.

This clone showed up just once. V gene TRBV6-1 combines with J gene TRBJ2-5, with D uncertain. The CDR3 runs to 15 residues. CDR1 MNHNS and CDR2 SASEGT come from the germline V gene. The germline V and J ends were trimmed by 0 bases and 0 bases, with 8 bases remaining between them. The CDR3 region is CASSEASANQETQYF. In DNA form, the CDR3 reads TGTGCCAGCAGTGAAGCGTCCGCGAACCAAGAGACCCAGTACTTC.

The J gene is TRBJ2-3, the V gene TRBV29-1; the D gene is possibly TRBD1 (7 bases). The CDR3 loop spans 14 amino acids. CDR1 and CDR2 from the germline V gene are SQVTM and ANQGSEA. V lost 3 bases and J lost 9, with 19 bases in between. The CDR3 bases are TGCAGCGTTGAGAGGGGGCAGGGGGGAGAAACGCAGTATTTT. This sequence encodes CSVERGQGGETQYF.

The CDR3 bases are TGTGCCAGCAGTGAACAGGGGGTCAGGACAGATACGCAGTATTTT. It encodes CASSEQGVRTDTQYF. V and J are TRBV6-1 and TRBJ2-3; 7 nucleotides align to TRBD1. Germline trimming cut 2 bases from V and 3 bases from J; bases unmatched to any gene: 5. The CDR3 extends over 15 amino acids. CDR1 and CDR2 from the germline V gene are MNHNS and SASEGT.

Remarks on this clone: At the DNA level, this CDR3 is encoded by other sequences in the same sample as well. The gene calls are TRBV2 and TRBJ1-5, with TRBD1 identical over 7 bases. Germline values: CDR1 SNHLY, CDR2 FYNNEI. V dropped 6 bases and J dropped 4; count of bases not matched to a gene: 3. The CDR3 contains 13 residues. CDR3 nucleotide sequence: TGTGCCAGCAGCCGGGACAGTAATCAGCCCCAGCATTTT. This sequence encodes CASSRDSNQPQHF.

This clone came up once. The gene calls are TRBV18 and TRBJ2-1; 8 bases are shared with TRBD2. The germline V gene has CDR1 KGHSH and CDR2 LQKENI. V shed 5 bases and J 5 bases; nucleotides not matched to a gene: 5. The CDR3 runs to 14 residues. The CDR3 DNA sequence: TGTGCCAGCTCAGCAGGCGGGGGGAACAATGAGCAGTTCTTC. Protein product: CASSAGGGNNEQFF.

The CDR3 loop is CASSLDRREAFF. CDR3 nucleotide sequence: TGTGCCAGCAGTCTAGACAGACGTGAAGCTTTCTTT. This sequence joins TRBV6-5 and TRBJ1-1; possibly TRBD1 for D (5 bases). The CDR3 is 12 amino acids. The germline gives CDR1 MNHEY, CDR2 SVGAGI. The V end was cut by 5 bases, the J end by 7 bases, with 11 bases between.

V usage is TRBV15 and J usage is TRBJ1-4, with no clear D. This CDR3 is built from 14 residues. Trimming cost V 0 bases and J 5 bases, with 7 bases left between them. Germline V gene data show CDR1 as LNHNV and CDR2 as YYDKDF (reference sequence). The DNA of the CDR3 is TGTGCCACCAGCAGAGATCTGCAGAATGAAAAACTGTTTTTT. Encoded protein: CATSRDLQNEKLFF.

The J gene is TRBJ2-7, the V gene TRBV28; a weak D match, TRBD2 (6 bases). Germline values: CDR1 MDHEN, CDR2 SYDVKM. The CDR3 totals 14 residues. The V end was cut by 7 bases, the J end by 3 bases, with 16 bases between. CDR3 region: CASTVPGDDYEQYF. CDR3 DNA sequence: TGTGCCAGCACTGTCCCGGGGGATGACTACGAGCAGTACTTC.

This clone turned up a few times. CDR3 sequence: CASSAGLAGGADTQYF. The CDR3, as DNA: TGTGCCAGCAGCGCCGGACTAGCGGGAGGGGCCGATACGCAGTATTTT. This rearrangement joins TRBV9 to TRBJ2-3, with 15 bases that match TRBD2. V lost 3 bases and J lost 6; bases outside the gene matches: 5. CDR1 is SGDLS, CDR2 YYNGEE, per germline. This CDR3 region has 16 residues.

The chain uses TRBV2 and TRBJ2-2, with 8 bases matching TRBD2. Trimming cost V 2 bases and J 1 base; bases outside gene matches: 3. This CDR3 contains 16 residues. The germline gives CDR1 SNHLY, CDR2 FYNNEI. The CDR3 reads CASSEWLAGNTGELFF. The CDR3 DNA reads TGTGCCAGCAGTGAATGGCTAGCGGGGAACACCGGGGAGCTGTTTTTT.

CDR3 DNA sequence: TGCGCCAGCAGTGCGGGGACAGGAGCTAGCACAGATACGCAGTATTTT. As protein: CASSAGTGASTDTQYF. The chain carries TRBV10-2 and TRBJ2-3, with TRBD1 matching over 8 bases. The germline V gene has CDR1 WSHSY and CDR2 SAAADI. The CDR3 has 16 residues. V lost 4 bases and J lost 0; bases outside the gene matches: 6.

About this clone: Sequence at one end of the junction differs from germline and may be a read error. The chain joins TRBV6-5 to TRBJ1-1; TRBD1 matches at 8 bases. Per the germline V gene, CDR1 is MNHEY and CDR2 is SVGAGI. The length of the CDR3 is 16 residues. Written as DNA, the CDR3 is TGTGCCAGCGGTTATTACGTTGGGACAGGGAACACTGAAGCTTTCTTT. It codes for CASGYYVGTGNTEAFF.

About this clone: Other DNA sequences from this sample encode an identical CDR3 as well. The chain links TRBV14 to TRBJ2-7; D uncertain. The V and J ends lost 4 bases and 4 bases respectively, with 5 bases between them. CDR1 SGHDN and CDR2 FVKESK come from the germline V gene. The CDR3 consists of 11 residues. CDR3 amino acids: CASSLSYEQYF. The CDR3 region has the DNA TGTGCCAGCAGCCTGAGTTACGAGCAGTACTTC.

The chain is built from TRBV29-1 and TRBJ1-2, with 7 bases matching TRBD1. The CDR3 runs 13 residues. Germline lookup yields CDR1 SQVTM and CDR2 ANQGSEA. V dropped 4 bases and J dropped 6; count of bases not matched to a gene: 8. The CDR3, as DNA: TGCAGCGTTGTGACTCGGGACAGAGATGGCTACACCTTC. Its translation: CSVVTRDRDGYTF.

This clone was detected a few times. V gene TRBV28 combines with J gene TRBJ1-4; no definite D call. The CDR3 covers 11 residues. The germline V gene encodes CDR1 MDHEN and CDR2 SYDVKM. Trimming stripped 1 base from V and 14 bases from J, with 8 bases between. The CDR3 DNA follows: TGTGCCAGCAGTTTATCGGGGTACCTGTTTTTT. The encoded protein is CASSLSGYLFF. Complete variable domain (other parts from reference TRBV28 and TRBJ1-4): DVKVTQSSRYLVKRTGEKVFLECVQDMDHENMFWYRQDPGLGLRLIYFSYDVKMKEKGDIPEGYSVSREKKERFSLILESASTNQTSMYLCASSLSGYLFFGSGTQLSVL.

This sequence joins TRBV28 and TRBJ2-1; 11 positions match TRBD2. The CDR3 spans 13 residues. Per the germline V gene, CDR1 is MDHEN and CDR2 is SYDVKM. V lost 2 bases to trimming and J lost 11 bases; unmatched junction nucleotides: 2. CDR3: CASSLLAGGQQFF. The CDR3 DNA sequence: TGTGCCAGCAGTTTACTAGCGGGGGGCCAGCAGTTCTTC.

This chain connects TRBV7-2 to TRBJ2-7; 9 bases are a match to TRBD2. CDR3 length: 14 residues. With 4 bases clipped from V and 2 bases from J, the junction kept 3 bases outside the gene matches. CDR1 and CDR2 (germline): SGHTA, FQGNSA. The CDR3 protein is CASSSAGGPYEQYF. CDR3 coding DNA: TGTGCCAGCAGCTCAGCGGGGGGTCCCTACGAGCAGTACTTC.

The chain has TRBV6-1 and TRBJ2-5, with 8 bases that match TRBD2. Unmatched junction bases numbered 5, after V lost 2 bases and J lost 3 bases. From germline, CDR1 is MNHNS and CDR2 SASEGT. The CDR3 length is 15 residues. The CDR3 spells CASSERAGAKETQYF. CDR3 DNA: TGTGCCAGCAGTGAAAGAGCGGGAGCGAAAGAGACCCAGTACTTC.

Note on this clone: One end of the junction fails to match germline, which may point to a read error. The chain joins TRBV11-2 to TRBJ1-5, with TRBD1 as a possible D gene (5 bases). CDR1 and CDR2 from the germline V gene are SGHAT and FQNNGV. The CDR3 spans 13 residues. This chain's CDR3 is CASSLDRNQPQHF. In DNA, the CDR3 is TGTGCCAGCAGCCTAGACAGAAATCAGCCCCAGCATTTT.

The genes are TRBV18 and TRBJ1-5; 7 bases agree with TRBD1. The CDR3 runs 16 residues. Germline trimming cut 3 bases from V and 0 bases from J; bases unmatched to any gene: 5. Germline loops: CDR1 KGHSH, CDR2 LQKENI. The CDR3 bases are TGTGCCAGCTCACCTGGGACAGTGTATAGCAATCAGCCCCAGCATTTT. This sequence encodes CASSPGTVYSNQPQHF.